This TCR beta chain was profiled in a study of a mutant IDH1 vaccine in newly diagnosed glioma. About the study: Vaccination started 4-6 weeks after radiotherapy alone, or with temozolomide cycles.

Trimming at V came to 5 bases and at J to 6 bases, leaving 7 bases not matched to a gene. The germline CDR1 and CDR2 sequences are LNHDA and SQIVND (reference sequence). This CDR3 spans 14 amino acids. As regards this clone: The target antigen is unknown.

The method was immunoSEQ multiplex PCR; TCRdb's version includes in-frame clones alone and lacks a portion of them. The sample holds 45,000 to 60,000 clones, around nine tenths seen once. Specified time point: week 35, safety follow-up. What each vaccine dose contained was 300 ug of mutant IDH1 20-mer peptide, accompanied by topical imiquimod. Donors' newly diagnosed IDH1-mutant WHO grade 3 or 4 astrocytomas lacked nuclear ATRX. The origin of this receptor is a woman in her 40s with glioma. The genes are TRBV19 and TRBJ1-1; TRBD1 matches at 9 bases. This material consisted of PBMCs, taken from a glioma patient whose treatment included an IDH1 peptide vaccine. The CDR3 loop reads CASSVGQGQSEAFF. CDR3 bases: TGTGCCAGTAGTGTCGGACAGGGGCAATCTGAAGCTTTCTTT.